The 21 T cell receptor beta chains presented below share a single source sample, sequenced in a study of blood T cell repertoires in COVID-19. Using immunoSEQ multiplex PCR, the repertoire was profiled, and TCRdb retains in-frame clones only, with some absent. The sample lists roughly 100,000 clones, over 75% occurring once. The sequencing sample was made of peripheral blood. The receptors stem from an older man with acute or convalescent COVID-19.

CDR3 sequence reads: CASSLDGAAKNIQYF. CDR3 nucleotides: TGTGCCAGCAGCTTGGACGGTGCAGCCAAAAACATTCAGTACTTC. The chain has TRBV5-6 and TRBJ2-4; D gene ambiguous. The CDR3 is 15 residues long. The V gene's germline CDR1 is SGHDT and CDR2 YYEEEE. Trimming stripped 0 bases from V and 0 bases from J, with 7 bases between.

This clone occurred once. The chain couples TRBV2 to TRBJ2-1, with 10 bases identical to TRBD2. CDR1 is SNHLY, CDR2 FYNNEI, per germline. Unmatched junction bases numbered 11, after V lost 7 bases and J lost 5 bases. The CDR3 is 16 residues long. The CDR3 reads CASKDLVAGGNNEQFF. The CDR3 nucleotides read TGTGCCAGCAAGGACCTGGTAGCGGGGGGAAACAATGAGCAGTTCTTC.

V gene TRBV20-1 combines with J gene TRBJ1-6; a possible D gene is TRBD1 (5 bases). CDR1 DFQATT and CDR2 SNEGSKA come from the germline V gene (reference sequence). With 3 bases removed from V and 8 bases from J, the gap between germline ends came to 14 bases. The CDR3 has 14 amino acids. Here the CDR3 DNA reads TGCAGTGCTAGTTTTCTGGGGCTTGATTCACCCCTCCACTTT. Translated: CSASFLGLDSPLHF.

The V call is TRBV6-6, the J call TRBJ2-3, with a tentative D call TRBD1 (6 bases). V lost 4 bases and J lost 3, with 11 bases in between. Germline V gives CDR1 MNHNY, CDR2 SVGAGI (reference sequence). CDR3 size: 14 residues. The CDR3, as DNA: TGTGCCAGCAGTTTTCCCACAGGGACAGATACGCAGTATTTT. As protein: CASSFPTGTDTQYF.

The chain combines TRBV28 with TRBJ2-5; a weak D match, TRBD1 (6 bases). Germline lookup yields CDR1 MDHEN and CDR2 SYDVKM. This CDR3 contains 12 residues. The V end lost 3 bases, the J end lost 14 bases, and 16 bases lay between the germline ends. The CDR3 region is CASSFPPGHPYF. As DNA, the CDR3 is TGTGCCAGCAGTTTTCCCCCGGGACACCCATACTTC.

The gene calls are TRBV6-6 and TRBJ1-5; possibly TRBD1 for D (6 bases). The length of the CDR3 is 15 residues. Trimming stripped 6 bases from V and 4 bases from J, with 16 bases between. Per the germline V gene, CDR1 is MNHNY and CDR2 is SVGAGI (reference sequence). The CDR3 reads CASRPRQAVNQPQHF. The CDR3 DNA sequence: TGTGCCAGCAGACCTAGACAGGCGGTAAATCAGCCCCAGCATTTT.

This chain joins TRBV28 and TRBJ2-7, with TRBD2 matching 9 bases. The CDR3 consists of 14 residues. CDR1 is MDHEN, CDR2 SYDVKM, per germline. The V gene end was trimmed by 4 bases and the J gene end by 3 bases; junction bases not matched to a gene: 4. CDR3 region: CASSSTSGVYEQYF. The CDR3 bases are TGTGCCAGCAGTTCGACTAGCGGAGTCTACGAGCAGTACTTC.

This clone was counted a single time. The rearrangement joins TRBV7-3 to TRBJ2-3; the D gene is possibly TRBD2 (5 bases). The V gene lost 8 bases and the J gene lost 5 bases, with 17 bases spanning the gap. Germline V lookup: CDR1 SGHTA, CDR2 FQGTGA. The CDR3 is 14 residues long. The CDR3 here is CASAMSGPIDTQYF. The CDR3 DNA reads TGTGCCAGCGCCATGAGCGGACCGATAGATACGCAGTATTTT. Based on the CDR3 plus reference TRBV7-3 and TRBJ2-3, the full variable domain is GAGVSQTPSNKVTEKGKYVELRCDPISGHTALYWYRQSLGQGPEFLIYFQGTGAADDSGLPNDRFFAVRPEGSVSTLKIQRTERGDSAVYLCASAMSGPIDTQYFGPGTRLTVL.

The V call is TRBV7-9, the J call TRBJ1-3; possibly TRBD1 for D (6 bases). The CDR3 totals 15 residues. Germline CDR1 SEHNR, CDR2 FQNEAQ (reference sequence). V lost 5 bases, J lost 5 bases, and 16 bases lay in between. CDR3 bases: TGTGCCAGCAGCCACCGGACAGAGAATCGAAACACCATATATTTT. Amino acids: CASSHRTENRNTIYF.

The chain uses TRBV18 and TRBJ1-1; D is perhaps TRBD1 (6 bases). V lost 1 base, J lost 0 bases, and 9 bases lay in between. Germline CDR1 is KGHSH and CDR2 is LQKENI. The CDR3 is made up of 15 amino acids. The CDR3 nucleotides are TGTGCCAGCTCACCACGACAGGAGATGAACACTGAAGCTTTCTTT. It translates to CASSPRQEMNTEAFF.

The chain is built from TRBV6-5 and TRBJ1-1; D gene uncertain. Trimming took off 0 bases at V and 0 bases at J, with 2 bases between the two ends. Germline-derived CDR1 and CDR2 are MNHEY and SVGAGI. The length of the CDR3 is 13 residues. CDR3: CASSYSMNTEAFF. In nucleotides, the CDR3 is TGTGCCAGCAGTTACTCCATGAACACTGAAGCTTTCTTT.

The chain joins TRBV3-1 (or the pseudogene TRBV3-2) to TRBJ1-1; no firm D call. The germline V gene has CDR1 LGHDT and CDR2 YNNKEL (reference sequence). V lost 6 bases and J lost 10, with 18 bases in between. The CDR3 contains 13 residues. CDR3 DNA sequence: TGTGCCAGCAGTGCTACATACGTGGAGGGAGCTTTCTTT. Amino acid sequence: CASSATYVEGAFF.

The chain has TRBV14 and TRBJ1-4; TRBD1 agrees at 8 bases. The CDR3 is made up of 21 amino acids. CDR1 and CDR2 from the germline V gene are SGHDN and FVKESK. V trimming: 4 bases; J trimming: 0 bases; junction bases outside the gene matches: 19. The CDR3 is CASSPYYGQGAGPSTNEKLFF. The CDR3 DNA is TGTGCCAGCAGCCCCTACTACGGACAGGGCGCAGGACCTTCAACTAATGAAAAACTGTTTTTT.

This clone was seen a single time. The V call is TRBV6-5, the J call TRBJ1-1; a weak D match, TRBD1 (5 bases). The germline V and J ends were trimmed by 8 bases and 2 bases, with 18 bases remaining between them. CDR1 MNHEY and CDR2 SVGAGI come from the germline V gene. The CDR3 runs to 15 residues. The CDR3 sequence is CASLSLPTANTEAFF. The DNA of the CDR3 is TGTGCCAGCCTTTCCCTACCGACAGCTAACACTGAAGCTTTCTTT.

The chain carries TRBV28 and TRBJ1-5; D is unclear. This CDR3 comprises 12 residues. V was trimmed by 10 bases and J by 3 bases, leaving 10 bases between them. The germline gives CDR1 MDHEN, CDR2 SYDVKM. This CDR3 reads CAISVLNQPQHF. DNA for the CDR3: TGTGCCATCTCAGTTCTCAATCAGCCCCAGCATTTT. Variable domain in full (rest from reference TRBV28 and TRBJ1-5): DVKVTQSSRYLVKRTGEKVFLECVQDMDHENMFWYRQDPGLGLRLIYFSYDVKMKEKGDIPEGYSVSREKKERFSLILESASTNQTSMYLCAISVLNQPQHFGDGTRLSIL.

This chain connects TRBV7-2 to TRBJ1-1, with 7 bases that match TRBD1. V lost 5 bases and J lost 1; bases outside the gene matches: 7. CDR3 size: 15 residues. CDR1 and CDR2 from the germline V gene are SGHTA and FQGNSA. CDR3 loop: CASSPRGQKNTEAFF. The CDR3 DNA sequence: TGTGCCAGCAGCCCTAGGGGGCAGAAGAACACTGAAGCTTTCTTT.

The chain combines TRBV5-4 with TRBJ1-5; 7 bases fit TRBD1. The CDR3 consists of 13 residues. The V gene end was trimmed by 3 bases and the J gene end by 6 bases; junction bases not matched to a gene: 3. Germline V lookup: CDR1 SGHNT, CDR2 YYREEE (reference sequence). The DNA of the CDR3 is TGTGCCAGCAGCTCACAGGGGAGTCAGCCCCAGCATTTT. This encodes CASSSQGSQPQHF.

V gene TRBV4-3 combines with J gene TRBJ1-3, with D possibly TRBD1 on 5 matching bases. This CDR3 has 18 amino acids. Germline V gene sequence: CDR1 LGHNA, CDR2 YSLEER. V was shortened by 2 bases and J by 0 bases, with 17 bases between the two germline ends. CDR3 nucleotide sequence: TGCGCCAGCAGCCAAATTCTGGTGCAGGGTAGCTCTGGAAACACCATATATTTT. Translation: CASSQILVQGSSGNTIYF.

CDR3 amino acids: CASSGIGAYGYTF. The DNA of the CDR3 is TGTGCCAGCAGTGGGATAGGGGCCTATGGCTACACCTTC. This sequence joins TRBV2 and TRBJ1-2; D possibly corresponds to TRBD1 (5 bases). Between the trimmed V and J ends, which lost 4 bases and 4 bases, there was a span of 10 bases. Germline-derived CDR1 and CDR2 are SNHLY and FYNNEI. This CDR3 comprises 13 residues.

The CDR3 DNA reads as TGTGCCAGCAGACCTTCGAGCCCGTCTAATGAAAAACTGTTTTTT. This gives the protein CASRPSSPSNEKLFF. The chain has TRBV28 and TRBJ1-4, with unresolved D. The CDR3 has 15 amino acids. Germline V gene sequence: CDR1 MDHEN, CDR2 SYDVKM. Deletions cut 6 bases from V and 3 bases from J, with 14 bases between.

This chain uses TRBV27 with TRBJ2-7; D is perhaps TRBD1 (5 bases). CDR1 and CDR2 from the germline V gene are MNHEY and SMNVEV (reference sequence). This CDR3 is built from 13 residues. Trimming pared 5 bases from V and 4 bases from J, leaving 12 bases between. The CDR3 sequence is CASSVLQDYEQYF. Here the CDR3 DNA reads TGTGCCAGCAGTGTCTTACAGGATTACGAGCAGTACTTC.